Each of the 32 T cell receptor beta chains below was sequenced from the same sample in a study of T cells in Graves' hyperthyroidism and ophthalmopathy. The CDR3 regions of TCR beta were amplified from RNA transcripts. The HTBI primer set served for first-round RT-PCR of the TCR CDR3. In TCRdb, the multiplex PCR reads were re-called with MiXCR into one record per CDR3 protein. The data hold about 360,000 distinct CDR3 sequences, with less than 15% observed a single time. Material for sequencing was blood. Every receptor here comes from a man between 25 and 39 years old with Graves' hyperthyroidism that later progressed to Graves' ophthalmopathy.

The sample holds many counts of this clonotype. The CDR3 spells CASSRSGDGRKAFF. The CDR3 DNA sequence: TGTGCCAGCAGCCGGTCGGGGGACGGCCGAAAAGCTTTCTTT. The rearrangement links TRBV3-1 to TRBJ1-1, with D possibly TRBD1 on 5 matching bases. The V gene lost 4 bases and the J gene lost 9 bases, with 18 bases spanning the gap. CDR1 is LGHDT and CDR2 is YNNKEL in the germline V gene (reference sequence). The CDR3 length is 14 residues.

The chain recombines TRBV27 with TRBJ2-1; 8 positions match TRBD1. The CDR3 totals 15 residues. Germline CDR1 reads MNHEY; CDR2 reads SMNVEV (reference sequence). V was clipped by 7 bases and J by 6 bases; unmatched bases: 11. The CDR3 region is CASTLVGQALNEQFF. The CDR3 DNA reads as TGTGCCAGCACTCTGGTGGGACAGGCCCTCAATGAGCAGTTCTTC.

This clonotype was seen at least ten times. The J gene is TRBJ1-5, the V gene TRBV12-3 or TRBV12-4; D remains ambiguous. Trimming stripped 2 bases from V and 3 bases from J, with 8 bases between. The CDR3 runs to 14 residues. Written as DNA, the CDR3 is TGTGCCAGCAGTTTAAGACCTTACAATCAGCCCCAGCATTTT. Translation: CASSLRPYNQPQHF.

This clonotype showed up many times. The chain has TRBV11-2 and TRBJ1-5; 7 nucleotides align to TRBD1. V shed 5 bases and J 7 bases; nucleotides not matched to a gene: 8. This CDR3 region has 14 residues. Germline lookup yields CDR1 SGHAT and CDR2 FQNNGV. CDR3: CASSPDRVGQPQHF. DNA of the CDR3: TGTGCCAGCAGCCCAGACAGGGTTGGACAGCCCCAGCATTTT.

This clonotype occurred a few times. The chain uses TRBV27 and TRBJ2-3; 9 positions agree with TRBD1. This CDR3 contains 15 residues. From germline, CDR1 is MNHEY and CDR2 SMNVEV (reference sequence). Trimming cost V 6 bases and J 3 bases; bases outside gene matches: 7. CDR3 nucleotides: TGTGCCAGCAGAGAACAGGGGGCTTGGACAGATACGCAGTATTTT. Translated: CASREQGAWTDTQYF.

This clonotype came up many times. The CDR3 region has the DNA TGTGCCAGCAGTTTTGAAGGGTATTCACCCCTCCACTTT. Its protein product is CASSFEGYSPLHF. The chain carries TRBV27 and TRBJ1-6; no reliable D call. Per germline, CDR1 MNHEY and CDR2 SMNVEV (reference sequence). The CDR3 has 13 amino acids. V lost 3 bases to trimming and J lost 8 bases, with 8 bases between them.

This clonotype appeared many times. The V call is TRBV4-1, the J call TRBJ2-7, with 7 positions matching TRBD2. The ends lost 5 bases at V and 7 bases at J; junction bases unmatched: 5. Germline CDR1 is MGHRA and CDR2 is YSYEKL. The CDR3 is 12 amino acids. CDR3 DNA: TGCGCCAGCAGCGGGAGGGCCTGGGAGCAGTACTTC. Translated, it gives CASSGRAWEQYF.

V gene TRBV6-5 combines with J gene TRBJ1-6; 8 bases are shared with TRBD1. The CDR3 consists of 13 residues. Germline CDR1 MNHEY, CDR2 SVGAGI. V dropped 6 bases and J dropped 10; count of bases not matched to a gene: 5. CDR3 bases: TGTGCCAGCAGCCGGGACAGGCACTCACCCCTCCACTTT. It specifies CASSRDRHSPLHF.

The rearrangement joins TRBV10-3 to TRBJ2-4; D is possibly TRBD1 (6 bases). The CDR3 spans 13 residues. Trimming cost V 8 bases and J 4 bases, with 12 bases left between them. Germline loops: CDR1 ENHRY, CDR2 SYGVKD. CDR3 in DNA: TGTGCCATCGGAGCAGGGGATAAAAACATTCAGTACTTC. Encoded protein: CAIGAGDKNIQYF.

This clonotype appeared many times. This chain uses TRBV5-1 with TRBJ1-5; a weak D match, TRBD1 (5 bases). The CDR3 has 15 residues. CDR1 SGHRS and CDR2 YFSETQ come from the germline V gene. The germline V and J ends were trimmed by 4 bases and 2 bases, with 13 bases remaining between them. CDR3 DNA: TGCGCCAGCAGCGCTACAGGAGGAGGCAATCAGCCCCAGCATTTT. Translating gives CASSATGGGNQPQHF. Drawing the rest from reference TRBV5-1 and TRBJ1-5, the complete variable domain is KAGVTQTPRYLIKTRGQQVTLSCSPISGHRSVSWYQQTPGQGLQFLFEYFSETQRNKGNFPGRFSGRQFSNSRSEMNVSTLELGDSALYLCASSATGGGNQPQHFGDGTRLSIL.

This clonotype has just a few counts. This chain uses TRBV9 with TRBJ2-3, with D perhaps matching TRBD1 or TRBD2 (5 bases each). The CDR3 contains 14 residues. Per germline, CDR1 SGDLS and CDR2 YYNGEE. V was cut by 0 bases and J by 5 bases, with 10 bases left in between. The CDR3 spells CASSVGDPLDTQYF. The CDR3 nucleotides are TGTGCCAGCAGCGTAGGGGACCCCCTAGATACGCAGTATTTT.

The chain uses TRBV12-5 and TRBJ1-5; maybe TRBD1 (6 bases). The CDR3 has 20 residues. The ends were cut back, 1 base at V and 1 base at J, with 23 bases in the middle. Per germline, CDR1 LGHNT and CDR2 FRNRAP. Here the CDR3 reads CASGLGEGPGGGASNQPQHF. As DNA, the CDR3 is TGTGCTAGTGGTTTGGGAGAGGGGCCGGGAGGGGGGGCGAGCAATCAGCCCCAGCATTTT.

The CDR3 region has the DNA TGTGCCAGCAGTTACTCGTGGGAAAATAATTCACCCCTCCACTTT. This translates into CASSYSWENNSPLHF. This chain links TRBV6-5 with TRBJ1-6; unclear D gene. The CDR3 totals 15 residues. Germline V lookup: CDR1 MNHEY, CDR2 SVGAGI. V was cut by 0 bases and J by 5 bases, with 8 bases left in between.

Here the CDR3 reads CAWSDGSLRQFF. The CDR3 nucleotides read TGTGCCTGGAGCGACGGGAGCTTGAGGCAGTTCTTC. This chain joins TRBV30 and TRBJ2-1; tentatively, D is TRBD2 (6 bases). The CDR3 length is 12 residues. CDR1 is GTSNPN and CDR2 is SVGIG in the germline V gene (reference sequence). The V and J ends lost 3 bases and 12 bases respectively, with 15 bases between them.

This clonotype appeared a few times. V and J are TRBV6-1 and TRBJ2-1; D possibly corresponds to TRBD2 (6 bases). This CDR3 comprises 12 residues. Trimming took 6 bases from V and 6 from J, leaving 9 bases between them. CDR1 and CDR2 (germline): MNHNS, SASEGT. In nucleotides, the CDR3 is TGTGCCAGCAGGGGACTGCGCAATGAGCAGTTCTTC. Translation: CASRGLRNEQFF.

A note on this clonotype: This may arise from a read error, as a much more abundant clone is one base away. The chain carries TRBV5-1 and TRBJ2-1; no reliable D call. This CDR3 contains 13 residues. Looked up from germline, CDR1 is SGHRS and CDR2 is YFSETQ. With 4 bases removed from V and 8 bases from J, the gap between germline ends came to 13 bases. The DNA of the CDR3 is TGCGCCAGCAGCCTCCCCTACTGGGATGAGCAGTTCTTC. Amino acid sequence: CASSLPYWDEQFF.

CDR3 bases: TGTGCCAGCAGTTACTCGTCAGGGCCCACTGAAGCTTTCTTT. This sequence encodes CASSYSSGPTEAFF. J is TRBJ1-1 and V is TRBV6-2 or TRBV6-3; tentatively, D is TRBD1 (5 bases). This CDR3 has 14 amino acids. CDR1 and CDR2 (germline): MNHEY, SVGEGT. V was cut by 0 bases and J by 4 bases, with 9 bases left in between.

This clonotype has only a few counts. The CDR3 DNA sequence: TGTGCCAGCAGCTCCGGGGGGAGGGTAGACGAGCCCCAGCATTTT. It translates to CASSSGGRVDEPQHF. V and J are TRBV7-9 and TRBJ1-5; D is perhaps TRBD1 (5 bases). The CDR3 has 15 amino acids. V shed 4 bases and J shed 8 bases, with 18 bases lying between them. The V gene's germline CDR1 is SEHNR and CDR2 FQNEAQ (reference sequence).

This clonotype appeared a few times. The V call is TRBV5-1, the J call TRBJ1-5; D is possibly TRBD1 (6 bases). Deletions cut 4 bases from V and 6 bases from J, with 17 bases between. Looked up from germline, CDR1 is SGHRS and CDR2 is YFSETQ. The CDR3 is made up of 15 amino acids. DNA of the CDR3: TGCGCCAGCAGCCCCGGGGGGGGGGGGCTTCAGCCCCAGCATTTT. Protein sequence: CASSPGGGGLQPQHF. The full variable domain, in which reference TRBV5-1 and TRBJ1-5 provide the parts outside the CDR3, is KAGVTQTPRYLIKTRGQQVTLSCSPISGHRSVSWYQQTPGQGLQFLFEYFSETQRNKGNFPGRFSGRQFSNSRSEMNVSTLELGDSALYLCASSPGGGGLQPQHFGDGTRLSIL.

V is TRBV19 and J is TRBJ1-1, with a possible D match to TRBD1 (5 bases). CDR3 length: 17 amino acids. CDR1 LNHDA and CDR2 SQIVND come from the germline V gene (reference sequence). The V end was cut by 0 bases, the J end by 7 bases, with 21 bases between. Here the CDR3 reads CASSIEPNVIIRGEAFF. The CDR3 nucleotides read TGTGCCAGTAGTATAGAACCTAACGTAATCATTAGGGGTGAAGCTTTCTTT.

This clonotype was counted a few times. The chain joins TRBV6-1 to TRBJ2-1; weak D call: TRBD2 (6 bases). Germline assignment: CDR1 MNHNS and CDR2 SASEGT. V was trimmed by 2 bases and J by 11 bases, leaving 10 bases between them. The CDR3 has 12 residues. DNA for the CDR3: TGTGCCAGCAGTGAACGGCGGGATCAGCAGTTCTTC. As protein: CASSERRDQQFF.

In its sample, this clonotype was seen many times. The V gene is TRBV12-3 or TRBV12-4, the J gene TRBJ2-1; 7 nucleotides align to TRBD2. Trimming removed 4 bases from V and 2 bases from J; junction bases left unmatched: 11. CDR3 length: 17 residues. The CDR3 coding sequence is TGTGCCAGCAGTTCCTTTGGGCTAGCGGACCCCTACAATGAGCAGTTCTTC. Protein sequence: CASSSFGLADPYNEQFF.

There are many counts of this clonotype. The V and J genes are TRBV11-2 and TRBJ2-1; D unclear. The CDR3 is 12 residues long. Per germline, CDR1 SGHAT and CDR2 FQNNGV. Trimming left V 5 bases short and J 6 bases short, with 8 bases between. CDR3: CASSTDRNEQFF. In nucleotides, the CDR3 is TGTGCCAGCAGCACCGACCGCAATGAGCAGTTCTTC.

This clonotype was picked up many times. The chain combines TRBV20-1 with TRBJ1-1, with D possibly matching TRBD1 (6 bases). The germline V gene encodes CDR1 DFQATT and CDR2 SNEGSKA (reference sequence). The germline V and J ends were trimmed by 1 base and 4 bases, with 13 bases remaining between them. This CDR3 is built from 14 residues. CDR3: CSARATTGITEAFF. The CDR3 nucleotides read TGCAGTGCTAGAGCCACCACAGGGATCACTGAAGCTTTCTTT.

This clonotype was counted at least ten times. J is TRBJ2-1 and V is TRBV7-9; 7 bases align to TRBD1. CDR1 is SEHNR, CDR2 FQNEAQ, per germline (reference sequence). V lost 3 bases, J lost 10 bases, and 3 bases stayed unmatched. The CDR3 is made up of 12 amino acids. Here the CDR3 DNA reads TGTGCCAGCAGCTTGGAGACAGGGGAGCAGTTCTTC. Translation gives CASSLETGEQFF. Full variable domain (outside the CDR3, taken from reference TRBV7-9 and TRBJ2-1): DTGVSQNPRHKITKRGQNVTFRCDPISEHNRLYWYRQTLGQGPEFLTYFQNEAQLEKSRLLSDRFSAERPKGSFSTLEIQRTEQGDSAMYLCASSLETGEQFFGPGTRLTVL.

Written as DNA, the CDR3 is TGCGCCAGCAGCTGGGACAGAGCCAATTCACCCCTCCACTTT. Protein: CASSWDRANSPLHF. The rearrangement joins TRBV5-1 to TRBJ1-6; TRBD1 agrees at 7 bases. The germline gives CDR1 SGHRS, CDR2 YFSETQ. Germline trimming cut 3 bases from V and 7 bases from J; bases unmatched to any gene: 4. CDR3 length: 14 amino acids.

This clonotype was counted a few times. This chain uses TRBV6-1 with TRBJ1-4, with D tentatively TRBD1 (5 bases). This CDR3 region has 15 residues. Deletions cut 5 bases from V and 0 bases from J, with 10 bases between. Germline V gene sequence: CDR1 MNHNS, CDR2 SASEGT. CDR3 region: CASSTGHSTNEKLFF. CDR3 sequence (DNA): TGTGCCAGCAGTACAGGACACTCAACTAATGAAAAACTGTTTTTT.

This clonotype showed up many times. For the CDR3, the DNA is TGTGCCAGCAGACGGGACGGTGCTAACTATGGCTACACCTTC. Residues: CASRRDGANYGYTF. The chain has TRBV6-1 and TRBJ1-2, with D possibly being TRBD1 (5 bases). Germline V lookup: CDR1 MNHNS, CDR2 SASEGT. This CDR3 has 14 amino acids. Trimming left V 6 bases short and J 0 bases short, with 11 bases between.

This clonotype turned up a few times. The chain links TRBV2 to TRBJ1-5; D uncertain. The CDR3 contains 13 residues. The germline gives CDR1 SNHLY, CDR2 FYNNEI. The V gene lost 2 bases and the J gene lost 4 bases, with 6 bases spanning the gap. The CDR3 loop is CASSENFNQPQHF. The CDR3 region has the DNA TGTGCCAGCAGTGAAAACTTTAATCAGCCCCAGCATTTT.

This clonotype came up many times. V gene TRBV20-1 combines with J gene TRBJ1-1, with D possibly TRBD1 on 6 matching bases. The CDR3 consists of 14 residues. The V and J ends lost 3 bases and 1 base respectively, with 12 bases between them. Germline V CDR1 and CDR2: DFQATT, SNEGSKA (reference sequence). In nucleotides, the CDR3 is TGCAGTGCTAGGTCGGGACATAAGAACACTGAAGCTTTCTTT. It translates to CSARSGHKNTEAFF.

This clonotype appeared a few times. The V and J genes are TRBV25-1 and TRBJ2-1; 8 positions match TRBD1. V trimming: 3 bases; J trimming: 3 bases; junction bases outside the gene matches: 4. This CDR3 comprises 15 residues. Per germline, CDR1 MGHDK and CDR2 SYGVNS. The DNA for the CDR3 is TGTGCCAGCAGTGAGCACAGGGGGGTCTACAATGAGCAGTTCTTC. Encoded protein: CASSEHRGVYNEQFF.

A word on this clonotype: This may arise from a read error, as a much more abundant clone is one base away. The chain has TRBV6-9 and TRBJ1-4; TRBD1 is a possible D gene (5 bases). This CDR3 has 15 amino acids. Per the germline V gene, CDR1 is MNHGY and CDR2 is SVAAGI. In nucleotides, the CDR3 is TGTGCCAGCAGTTACGGGGCAGGGTTAAATGAAAAACTGGTTTTT. The encoded protein is CASSYGAGLNEKLVF.